These 22 T cell receptor beta chains share one sample of origin, sequenced in a study of technical replicates of blood from several donors. The data were produced by immunoSEQ multiplex PCR, yet TCRdb's version contains in-frame clones alone and is incomplete. The top ten hold 4.8% of the sample, which has 65,000 to 95,000 clones, approximately 86% seen once. The specimen sequenced was PBMCs. The receptors were sampled from a human donor in good health. Some clones in this sample may be carry-over from other donors' samples.

The chain couples TRBV19 to TRBJ1-5; D uncertain. Germline loops: CDR1 LNHDA, CDR2 SQIVND (reference sequence). The V gene lost 3 bases and the J gene lost 9 bases, with 12 bases spanning the gap. This CDR3 has 13 amino acids. The CDR3 is CASSIGRAGPQHF. The CDR3 DNA is TGTGCCAGTAGTATCGGGCGGGCCGGGCCCCAGCATTTT. Based on the CDR3 plus reference TRBV19 and TRBJ1-5, the full variable domain is DGGITQSPKYLFRKEGQNVTLSCEQNLNHDAMYWYRQDPGQGLRLIYYSQIVNDFQKGDIAEGYSVSREKKESFPLTVTSAQKNPTAFYLCASSIGRAGPQHFGDGTRLSIL.

The rearrangement joins TRBV20-1 to TRBJ1-1; D possibly corresponds to TRBD1 (5 bases). This CDR3 has 11 amino acids. Trimming removed 3 bases at V and 6 bases at J, with 8 bases between. Germline CDR1 and CDR2: DFQATT and SNEGSKA (reference sequence). The CDR3, as DNA: TGCAGTGCTAGGCGGGGGGCTGAAGCTTTCTTT. Its translation: CSARRGAEAFF.

This chain uses TRBV7-2 with TRBJ2-3, with a weak D call TRBD2 (5 bases). This CDR3 has 13 residues. V shed 3 bases and J shed 6 bases, with 10 bases lying between them. The germline V gene encodes CDR1 SGHTA and CDR2 FQGNSA. The CDR3 region has the DNA TGTGCCAGCAGCTTGGCGCGCGGGGATACGCAGTATTTT. Protein sequence: CASSLARGDTQYF.

The chain carries TRBV12-5 and TRBJ2-2, with D tentatively TRBD1 (5 bases). Germline assignment: CDR1 LGHNT and CDR2 FRNRAP. The CDR3 totals 15 residues. V lost 4 bases and J lost 6, with 15 bases in between. In DNA, the CDR3 is TGTGCTAGTGGTTCAAAAACAGGTTTTGCCGGGGAGCTGTTTTTT. This sequence encodes CASGSKTGFAGELFF.

The rearrangement links TRBV6-5 to TRBJ2-7; 11 bases fit TRBD1. The V gene's germline CDR1 is MNHEY and CDR2 SVGAGI. The CDR3 totals 15 residues. J gave up 6 bases and V 0 bases, and 4 bases lay outside the gene matches. The CDR3 is CASSYSGQGAGEQYF. CDR3 bases: TGTGCCAGCAGTTACTCCGGACAGGGGGCTGGCGAGCAGTACTTC.

The CDR3 DNA is TGTGCCAGCAGCTTGAATCAGGGATACGAGCAGTACTTC. This sequence encodes CASSLNQGYEQYF. The rearrangement joins TRBV7-2 to TRBJ2-7; TRBD1 is a possible D gene (5 bases). The CDR3 extends over 13 amino acids. The V end was cut by 3 bases, the J end by 4 bases, with 10 bases between. Germline CDR1 is SGHTA and CDR2 is FQGNSA.

The chain carries TRBV6-1 and TRBJ2-7; TRBD1 agrees at 8 bases. The CDR3 has 12 amino acids. The V gene's germline CDR1 is MNHNS and CDR2 SASEGT. The CDR3 is CASGQGAGEQYF. In DNA, the CDR3 is TGTGCTTCGGGTCAGGGGGCTGGGGAGCAGTACTTC.

V gene TRBV11-3 combines with J gene TRBJ1-1; D unresolved. The CDR3 has 13 amino acids. With 2 bases removed from V and 2 bases from J, the gap between germline ends came to 6 bases. Per germline, CDR1 SGHNT and CDR2 YENEEA. For the CDR3, the DNA is TGTGCCAGCAGCTTATCTATAAACACTGAAGCTTTCTTT. It yields the protein CASSLSINTEAFF.

The V gene is TRBV2, the J gene TRBJ2-1; perhaps TRBD2 as D (5 bases). This CDR3 has 15 residues. The V gene's germline CDR1 is SNHLY and CDR2 FYNNEI. The germline V and J ends were trimmed by 5 bases and 0 bases, with 11 bases remaining between them. CDR3 loop: CASSLSGSSYNEQFF. In nucleotides, the CDR3 is TGTGCCAGCAGTTTAAGCGGAAGCTCCTACAATGAGCAGTTCTTC.

This clone was recorded a few times. This chain connects TRBV10-3 to TRBJ1-3; 11 nucleotides line up with TRBD1. CDR3 length: 14 amino acids. V lost 8 bases and J lost 2; bases outside the gene matches: 2. Germline V CDR1 and CDR2: ENHRY, SYGVKD. CDR3 coding DNA: TGTGCCATCGAGGGACAGGGGGCTGGAAACACCATATATTTT. This encodes CAIEGQGAGNTIYF.

The chain has TRBV10-3 and TRBJ2-7; 9 bases align to TRBD1. The V gene's germline CDR1 is ENHRY and CDR2 SYGVKD. The CDR3 is 12 residues long. CDR3 coding DNA: TGTGCTATCGGGACAGGGATTTACGAGCAGTACTTC. Translating it yields CAIGTGIYEQYF.

The chain links TRBV5-6 to TRBJ2-5; D is uncertain. Trimming left V 0 bases short and J 2 bases short, with 14 bases between. CDR1 is SGHDT, CDR2 YYEEEE, per germline. The CDR3 runs 16 residues. DNA for the CDR3: TGTGCCAGCAGCTTGGTGGTGGGCGCGAAACAAGAGACCCAGTACTTC. Amino acid sequence: CASSLVVGAKQETQYF.

The chain is built from TRBV30 and TRBJ2-7, with a weak D call TRBD1 (6 bases). CDR3 length equals 13 residues. Trimming pared 1 base from V and 5 bases from J, leaving 12 bases between. Germline V lookup: CDR1 GTSNPN, CDR2 SVGIG (reference sequence). CDR3 bases: TGTGCCTGGAGTGAAGACAGGCCCGACGAGCAGTACTTC. It specifies CAWSEDRPDEQYF.

V usage is TRBV10-3 and J usage is TRBJ1-1; 7 bases are a match to TRBD1. Trimming took 2 bases from V and 4 from J; bases not matched to a gene: 13. The CDR3 runs 17 residues. The germline V gene has CDR1 ENHRY and CDR2 SYGVKD. The CDR3 bases are TGTGCCATCAGTGAGGGCCCATTTACAGGGGCCGGCACTGAAGCTTTCTTT. It is translated as CAISEGPFTGAGTEAFF.

The chain couples TRBV11-3 to TRBJ2-3, with 7 bases matching TRBD1. Unmatched junction bases numbered 7, after V lost 8 bases and J lost 2 bases. CDR1 is SGHNT and CDR2 is YENEEA in the germline V gene. The CDR3 is made up of 14 amino acids. CDR3 loop: CASGSTGVTDTQYF. The CDR3 region has the DNA TGTGCCAGCGGATCCACAGGGGTCACAGATACGCAGTATTTT.

This clone was detected once. The rearrangement links TRBV7-2 to TRBJ2-1; 9 bases are a match to TRBD2. The V gene end was trimmed by 5 bases and the J gene end by 6 bases; junction bases not matched to a gene: 5. CDR1 and CDR2 (germline): SGHTA, FQGNSA. CDR3 size: 14 residues. The CDR3 DNA sequence: TGTGCCAGCAGCCCCAAGACTAGCGGCAATGAGCAGTTCTTC. Translated: CASSPKTSGNEQFF.

The chain employs TRBV29-1 and TRBJ2-7; TRBD2 matches 8 bases. The trim removed 8 bases at V and 0 bases at J, leaving 9 bases unmatched. This CDR3 is 14 amino acids long. The germline CDR1 and CDR2 sequences are SQVTM and ANQGSEA. The CDR3 region is CSPLRREASYEQYF. The CDR3 DNA reads as TGCAGCCCCTTGCGGCGGGAGGCCTCCTACGAGCAGTACTTC.

The chain combines TRBV6-6 with TRBJ2-1, with TRBD2 matching over 9 bases. Germline values: CDR1 MNHNY, CDR2 SVGAGI (reference sequence). The CDR3 spans 16 residues. The ends lost 5 bases at V and 9 bases at J; junction bases unmatched: 14. CDR3 sequence reads: CASSTIAGAGLPEQFF. The CDR3 DNA is TGTGCCAGCAGTACCATAGCGGGAGCCGGCCTTCCTGAGCAGTTCTTC.

The V call is TRBV27, the J call TRBJ2-7; D ambiguous. Trimming removed 3 bases at V and 11 bases at J, with 17 bases between. The CDR3 loop spans 13 amino acids. The germline CDR1 and CDR2 sequences are MNHEY and SMNVEV (reference sequence). The CDR3 sequence: CASSFSVSVPKYF. As DNA, the CDR3 is TGTGCCAGCAGTTTTTCTGTGTCAGTCCCGAAGTACTTC.

This clone was detected a few times. The chain recombines TRBV29-1 with TRBJ2-2; D remains unclear. V lost 3 bases and J 5 bases, leaving 4 bases between the germline ends. Germline V CDR1 and CDR2: SQVTM, ANQGSEA. The CDR3 has 11 amino acids. CDR3 loop: CSVEATGELFF. The CDR3 DNA reads as TGCAGCGTTGAGGCAACCGGGGAGCTGTTTTTT.

The V and J genes are TRBV5-6 and TRBJ2-3; tentative D call: TRBD2 (6 bases). V was shortened by 4 bases and J by 1 base, with 16 bases between the two germline ends. This CDR3 region has 16 residues. Germline-derived CDR1 and CDR2 are SGHDT and YYEEEE. CDR3 in amino acids: CASSLRRRARTDTQYF. CDR3 DNA sequence: TGTGCCAGCAGCCTCAGGCGGAGGGCCCGCACAGATACGCAGTATTTT. The whole variable domain, filled in from reference TRBV5-6 and TRBJ2-3, reads DAGVTQSPTHLIKTRGQQVTLRCSPKSGHDTVSWYQQALGQGPQFIFQYYEEEERQRGNFPDRFSGHQFPNYSSELNVNALLLGDSALYLCASSLRRRARTDTQYFGPGTRLTVL.

The chain joins TRBV11-2 to TRBJ1-1; no reliable D call. Germline assignment: CDR1 SGHAT and CDR2 FQNNGV. CDR3 length equals 14 residues. V lost 0 bases to trimming and J lost 6 bases, with 11 bases between them. The CDR3 protein is CASSLDFPRAEAFF. CDR3 sequence (DNA): TGTGCCAGCAGCTTAGATTTCCCCCGCGCTGAAGCTTTCTTT.